These 28 T cell receptor beta chains share one sample of origin, sequenced in a study of control samples from healthy donors and cancer patients. Measured with immunoSEQ multiplex PCR; TCRdb has only the in-frame clones, and not every one. The table shows around 79,000 clones, with 93% occurring only once. Sequencing input: PBMCs. These receptors were taken from a woman between 35 and 50 years old with lung cancer.

This clone was seen once. The chain uses TRBV19 and TRBJ1-2; no definite D call. This CDR3 is 13 amino acids long. The V gene's germline CDR1 is LNHDA and CDR2 SQIVND (reference sequence). V lost 3 bases, J lost 11 bases, and 16 bases lay in between. The CDR3 region is CASSIERRAGYTF. DNA for the CDR3: TGTGCCAGTAGTATCGAGAGGCGTGCTGGGTACACCTTC. The full variable domain, rest sourced from reference TRBV19 and TRBJ1-2, is DGGITQSPKYLFRKEGQNVTLSCEQNLNHDAMYWYRQDPGQGLRLIYYSQIVNDFQKGDIAEGYSVSREKKESFPLTVTSAQKNPTAFYLCASSIERRAGYTFGSGTRLTVV.

The chain recombines TRBV19 with TRBJ2-1; D is possibly TRBD2 (5 bases). V was shortened by 5 bases and J by 0 bases, with 14 bases between the two germline ends. The CDR3 length is 16 residues. CDR1 is LNHDA and CDR2 is SQIVND in the germline V gene (reference sequence). CDR3 bases: TGTGCCAGTAGTTGGAGCGTGGGGAGCTCCTACAATGAGCAGTTCTTC. Its protein is CASSWSVGSSYNEQFF.

This clone was observed a single time. The chain carries TRBV18 and TRBJ2-1; D is possibly TRBD2 (7 bases). The CDR3 runs to 14 residues. V was trimmed by 4 bases and J by 3 bases, leaving 10 bases between them. Per the germline V gene, CDR1 is KGHSH and CDR2 is LQKENI. The CDR3 DNA sequence: TGTGCCAGCTCACTAGGGGGGGACTACAATGAGCAGTTCTTC. It yields the protein CASSLGGDYNEQFF.

The rearrangement links TRBV18 to TRBJ1-1; D uncertain. CDR3 length equals 14 residues. Trimming stripped 3 bases from V and 1 base from J, with 9 bases between. The germline CDR1 and CDR2 sequences are KGHSH and LQKENI. The CDR3 DNA reads as TGTGCCAGCTCACCTCCCTTGCCGAACACTGAAGCTTTCTTT. Translation gives CASSPPLPNTEAFF.

The rearrangement links TRBV28 to TRBJ1-4; D is unclear. CDR1 MDHEN and CDR2 SYDVKM come from the germline V gene. The V end was cut by 4 bases, the J end by 0 bases, with 15 bases between. The CDR3 is made up of 17 amino acids. CDR3 residues: CASSYNPDRSTNEKLFF. CDR3 sequence (DNA): TGTGCCAGCAGTTACAATCCGGACCGTTCAACTAATGAAAAACTGTTTTTT.

The chain recombines TRBV19 with TRBJ1-5; the match to TRBD1 covers 10 bases. With 10 bases clipped from V and 3 bases from J, the junction kept 12 bases outside the gene matches. Germline V lookup: CDR1 LNHDA, CDR2 SQIVND (reference sequence). This CDR3 comprises 16 residues. CDR3 sequence: CATRLGQGLYNQPQHF. The DNA of the CDR3 is TGTGCCACCCGCTTGGGACAGGGGCTTTACAATCAGCCCCAGCATTTT. The whole variable domain, remainder taken from reference TRBV19 and TRBJ1-5, is DGGITQSPKYLFRKEGQNVTLSCEQNLNHDAMYWYRQDPGQGLRLIYYSQIVNDFQKGDIAEGYSVSREKKESFPLTVTSAQKNPTAFYLCATRLGQGLYNQPQHFGDGTRLSIL.

The J gene is TRBJ2-1, the V gene TRBV29-1; 12 nucleotides agree with TRBD2. V shed 4 bases and J 9 bases; nucleotides not matched to a gene: 10. This CDR3 has 15 amino acids. Germline CDR1 and CDR2: SQVTM and ANQGSEA. CDR3 in DNA: TGCAGCGTTGTCTATACTAGCGGGGGGTCTGGTGAGCAGTTCTTC. Protein sequence: CSVVYTSGGSGEQFF.

This clone was detected once. The gene calls are TRBV19 and TRBJ2-2; D is tentatively TRBD1 or TRBD2 (6 bases each). The ends were cut back, 6 bases at V and 6 bases at J, with 20 bases in the middle. This CDR3 region has 16 residues. CDR1 LNHDA and CDR2 SQIVND come from the germline V gene (reference sequence). In DNA, the CDR3 is TGTGCCAGTAGCGTTCGGGGGCCCGAGGCGCCCGGGGAGCTGTTTTTT. It yields the protein CASSVRGPEAPGELFF.

This clone was seen a handful of times. The rearrangement links TRBV5-4 to TRBJ1-3; 10 nucleotides align to TRBD1. Trimming cost V 4 bases and J 6 bases; bases outside gene matches: 16. CDR3 size: 18 residues. CDR1 and CDR2 (germline): SGHNT, YYREEE (reference sequence). CDR3 loop: CASSPGDRGRGGINTIYF. The CDR3 bases are TGTGCCAGCAGCCCCGGGGACAGGGGCAGGGGAGGGATAAACACCATATATTTT.

This sequence joins TRBV29-1 and TRBJ1-1, with no clear D. Between the trimmed V and J ends, which lost 5 bases and 8 bases, there was a span of 9 bases. The CDR3 is made up of 10 amino acids. CDR1 is SQVTM and CDR2 is ANQGSEA in the germline V gene. The CDR3 bases are TGCAGCGTTCAGTTGGCAGAAGCTTTCTTT. Its translation: CSVQLAEAFF.

The rearrangement joins TRBV7-2 to TRBJ2-2, with no clear D. There are 16 residues in the CDR3. Between the trimmed V and J ends, which lost 5 bases and 4 bases, there was a span of 17 bases. CDR1 SGHTA and CDR2 FQGNSA come from the germline V gene. The CDR3 region is CASSPVGPALTGELFF. In DNA form, the CDR3 reads TGTGCCAGCAGCCCCGTAGGACCGGCTCTCACCGGGGAGCTGTTTTTT.

This clone was seen a single time. The chain couples TRBV10-3 to TRBJ1-1, with a weak D call TRBD1 (6 bases). This CDR3 spans 14 amino acids. V lost 8 bases and J lost 1, with 14 bases in between. Germline V gives CDR1 ENHRY, CDR2 SYGVKD. CDR3 DNA sequence: TGTGCCATCGGTGTAGGGGGGAGGAACACTGAAGCTTTCTTT. Its translation is CAIGVGGRNTEAFF.

This chain joins TRBV5-6 and TRBJ1-1, with no clear D. Germline CDR1 SGHDT, CDR2 YYEEEE. Trimming removed 0 bases at V and 0 bases at J, with 3 bases between. The CDR3 runs to 13 residues. CDR3: CASSLAVNTEAFF. In DNA, the CDR3 is TGTGCCAGCAGCTTGGCCGTGAACACTGAAGCTTTCTTT.

The J gene is TRBJ1-1, the V gene TRBV7-8, with a tentative D call TRBD1 (5 bases). V was trimmed by 1 base and J by 0 bases, leaving 12 bases between them. The CDR3 is 16 amino acids. Germline assignment: CDR1 SGHVS and CDR2 FQNEAQ. The CDR3 coding sequence is TGTGCCAGCAGCTTAGAGAATAGGGGAATGAACACTGAAGCTTTCTTT. Translation gives CASSLENRGMNTEAFF. The variable domain in full, with the rest retrieved from reference TRBV7-8 and TRBJ1-1, is GAGVSQSPRYKVAKRGQDVALRCDPISGHVSLFWYQQALGQGPEFLTYFQNEAQLDKSGLPSDRFFAERPEGSVSTLKIQRTQQEDSAVYLCASSLENRGMNTEAFFGQGTRLTVV.

The chain couples TRBV6-5 to TRBJ2-7, with 7 bases matching TRBD1. Germline lookup yields CDR1 MNHEY and CDR2 SVGAGI. The trim removed 5 bases at V and 5 bases at J, leaving 3 bases unmatched. The CDR3 has 12 amino acids. CDR3 amino acids: CASSRQGHEQYF. The CDR3 DNA reads as TGTGCCAGCAGTCGACAGGGCCACGAGCAGTACTTC.

The genes are TRBV30 and TRBJ2-7; 7 bases line up with TRBD2. The trim removed 2 bases at V and 9 bases at J, leaving 7 bases unmatched. Looked up from germline, CDR1 is GTSNPN and CDR2 is SVGIG (reference sequence). The CDR3 runs to 12 residues. CDR3 sequence: CAWSQRGVAQYF. Written as DNA, the CDR3 is TGTGCCTGGAGTCAGCGGGGCGTTGCGCAGTACTTC.

This clone was seen once. The rearrangement uses TRBV12-5 and TRBJ1-2; weak D call: TRBD1 (6 bases). Germline CDR1 LGHNT, CDR2 FRNRAP. V lost 8 bases, J lost 3 bases, and 10 bases lay in between. The CDR3 length is 12 residues. The CDR3 coding sequence is TGTGCTAGTACGAAGGGGGACTATGGCTACACCTTC. This encodes CASTKGDYGYTF.

The chain has TRBV11-2 and TRBJ2-2, with TRBD2 as a possible D gene (5 bases). V shed 5 bases and J shed 6 bases, with 22 bases lying between them. Germline CDR1 is SGHAT and CDR2 is FQNNGV. The CDR3 runs 17 residues. The CDR3 sequence: CASSPPGLLEHAGELFF. As DNA, the CDR3 is TGTGCCAGCAGCCCCCCCGGACTTTTAGAGCACGCCGGGGAGCTGTTTTTT.

The gene calls are TRBV18 and TRBJ1-1; D not resolved. Trimming removed 5 bases at V and 1 base at J, with 17 bases between. Germline V lookup: CDR1 KGHSH, CDR2 LQKENI. The CDR3 spans 16 residues. As DNA, the CDR3 is TGTGCCAGCTCAGCTTACCTGATTACAGAGAACACTGAAGCTTTCTTT. Translating it yields CASSAYLITENTEAFF.

CDR3 loop: CASSQARDRGYEQYF. CDR3 bases: TGTGCCAGCAGCCAAGCCAGGGACAGAGGCTACGAGCAGTACTTC. This chain uses TRBV3-1 (or the pseudogene TRBV3-2) with TRBJ2-7, with TRBD1 identical over 7 bases. The length of the CDR3 is 15 residues. Germline V gives CDR1 LGHDT, CDR2 YNNKEL (reference sequence). J lost 3 bases, V lost 1 base, and 6 bases had no gene match.

A word on this clone: Other nucleotide sequences from this sample produce the same CDR3. CDR3 protein: CASSYLQANTEAFF. In DNA form, the CDR3 reads TGTGCCAGCAGCTACCTACAGGCGAACACTGAAGCTTTCTTT. The rearrangement joins TRBV6-5 to TRBJ1-1; the D gene is possibly TRBD1 (5 bases). Germline lookup yields CDR1 MNHEY and CDR2 SVGAGI. The CDR3 is made up of 14 amino acids. Trimming pared 6 bases from V and 1 base from J, leaving 12 bases between.

The chain employs TRBV6-5 and TRBJ1-1; D gene unclear. Looked up from germline, CDR1 is MNHEY and CDR2 is SVGAGI. The CDR3 contains 13 residues. Trimming took off 6 bases at V and 4 bases at J, with 12 bases between the two ends. The CDR3 DNA sequence: TGTGCCAGCAGCATGGGAGAACTCACTGAAGCTTTCTTT. Protein sequence: CASSMGELTEAFF.

The rearrangement joins TRBV7-9 to TRBJ2-2; the match to TRBD1 covers 7 bases. This CDR3 is built from 16 residues. Germline lookup yields CDR1 SEHNR and CDR2 FQNEAQ (reference sequence). The V segment lost 5 bases and the J segment 0 bases; nucleotides outside the gene matches: 6. CDR3: CASSSLQGANTGELFF. Written as DNA, the CDR3 is TGTGCCAGCAGCAGTCTCCAGGGGGCGAACACCGGGGAGCTGTTTTTT.

As DNA, the CDR3 is TGTGCCAGCAGTCTGGGACTAGCGGGGGGACAAGAGACCCAGTACTTC. Amino acid sequence: CASSLGLAGGQETQYF. The chain employs TRBV6-6 and TRBJ2-5; 15 bases match TRBD2. Unmatched junction bases numbered 3, after V lost 5 bases and J lost 2 bases. Germline CDR1 is MNHNY and CDR2 is SVGAGI (reference sequence). The CDR3 has 16 amino acids.

CDR3 nucleotides: TGTGCCAGCGGGACAGGGTGGAATGAGCAGTTCTTC. Translated, it gives CASGTGWNEQFF. The genes are TRBV6-5 and TRBJ2-1; 9 bases are a match to TRBD1. V shed 8 bases, J shed 7 bases, and the junction held 3 bases outside the gene matches. The CDR3 extends over 12 amino acids. Germline lookup yields CDR1 MNHEY and CDR2 SVGAGI.

The genes are TRBV9 and TRBJ1-2; the match to TRBD1 covers 8 bases. Per the germline V gene, CDR1 is SGDLS and CDR2 is YYNGEE. This CDR3 region has 16 residues. Unmatched junction bases numbered 8, after V lost 4 bases and J lost 0 bases. Here the CDR3 DNA reads TGTGCCAGCAGCCCCCCAGGACAGGGTACTAACTATGGCTACACCTTC. This translates into CASSPPGQGTNYGYTF.

The chain combines TRBV1 with TRBJ2-1; the DNA was not used to check the table's D call, TRBD1. TRBV1 is termed a pseudogene. There are 17 residues in the CDR3. The CDR3 here is CTSSHDSGQGALREQFF. The CDR3 nucleotides read TGCACCAGCAGCCACGACTCCGGGCAGGGGGCACTCCGTGAGCAGTTCTTC.

DNA for the CDR3: TGTGCCGCGCGCGGACAGGGGGCATCGAACTATGGCTACACCTTC. Translated, it gives CAARGQGASNYGYTF. The genes are TRBV5-6 and TRBJ1-2; 11 bases fit TRBD1. V trimming: 10 bases; J trimming: 2 bases; junction bases outside the gene matches: 10. CDR1 is SGHDT, CDR2 YYEEEE, per germline. The CDR3 runs to 15 residues.